The source of this T cell receptor (beta chain) is a study of post-analysis software for immune sequencing data. In regard to this clonotype: The antigen is unknown.

Built from TCR beta cDNA, the libraries had unique molecular identifiers in them. TCRdb re-derived calls from the PCR reads in MiXCR, one entry per CDR3 protein. Among roughly 400,000 distinct CDR3 sequences, 35% to 45% were seen once, and the ten largest hold less than 10%. Study outcomes and limitations: Analysis by F measure revealed that same-batch samples clustered strongly together. In patients, roughly 5 TRBV segments were more frequent than in controls, with TRBV5-6, TRBV5-1 and TRBV20-1 among them.

Germline V gene lookup returns CDR1 LGHNT and CDR2 FRNRAP. V gave up 0 bases and J gave up 2 bases; unmatched junction bases: 7. The CDR3 extends over 17 amino acids. Sequencing was performed on blood. This TCR derives from a girl aged 2 to 9 with multiple sclerosis. V usage is TRBV12-5 and J usage is TRBJ1-2; 9 nucleotides align to TRBD1. The CDR3 DNA follows: TGTGCTAGTGGTTTGGTATTGGGACAGGGCGGAAACTATGGCTACACCTTC. Amino acid sequence: CASGLVLGQGGNYGYTF.